These 13 T cell receptor beta chains were sequenced from one sample in a study of T cells in Graves' hyperthyroidism and ophthalmopathy. What was amplified from RNA transcripts were TCR beta CDR3 regions. When the TCR CDR3 underwent first-round RT-PCR, the HTBI primer set was used. One entry per CDR3 protein, called by TCRdb with MiXCR from the multiplex PCR reads. Of under 200,000 distinct CDR3 sequences in the sample, over 7.5% were seen once. The sample consisted of blood. The receptors derive from a woman younger than 35 with Graves' hyperthyroidism that later progressed to Graves' ophthalmopathy.

This clonotype was recorded many times. V and J are TRBV7-2 and TRBJ2-7; no clear D gene. CDR3 length equals 12 residues. Germline V CDR1 and CDR2: SGHTA, FQGNSA. The V end lost 5 bases, the J end lost 2 bases, and 7 bases lay between the germline ends. CDR3 residues: CASSANPYEQYF. DNA of the CDR3: TGTGCCAGCAGCGCCAATCCCTACGAGCAGTACTTC.

The rearrangement uses TRBV28 and TRBJ1-2, with 7 bases identical to TRBD1. Per the germline V gene, CDR1 is MDHEN and CDR2 is SYDVKM. The junction had 13 bases not matched to a gene; V was cut back by 7 bases and J by 8 bases. This CDR3 spans 14 amino acids. As DNA, the CDR3 is TGTGCCAGCATCCACGGCGCGACAGGGCGAGGCTACACCTTC. It translates to CASIHGATGRGYTF.

At least ten counts were recorded for this clonotype. The V call is TRBV19, the J call TRBJ2-4; 7 bases map to TRBD2. Germline V gene sequence: CDR1 LNHDA, CDR2 SQIVND (reference sequence). Unmatched junction bases numbered 7, after V lost 0 bases and J lost 2 bases. This CDR3 region has 17 residues. CDR3: CASSIDGRERTKNIQYF. The CDR3 DNA is TGTGCCAGTAGTATAGACGGGCGGGAGCGCACCAAAAACATTCAGTACTTC. Full variable domain (outside the CDR3, taken from reference TRBV19 and TRBJ2-4): DGGITQSPKYLFRKEGQNVTLSCEQNLNHDAMYWYRQDPGQGLRLIYYSQIVNDFQKGDIAEGYSVSREKKESFPLTVTSAQKNPTAFYLCASSIDGRERTKNIQYFGAGTRLSVL.

This clonotype showed up many times. The rearrangement uses TRBV7-9 and TRBJ2-7; D unclear. The germline CDR1 and CDR2 sequences are SEHNR and FQNEAQ (reference sequence). Trimming stripped 5 bases from V and 5 bases from J, with 10 bases between. This CDR3 contains 12 residues. CDR3 in DNA: TGTGCCAGCAGCCCCATAGTCCACGAGCAGTACTTC. Translated, it gives CASSPIVHEQYF.

This clonotype was detected ten times or more. The chain carries TRBV6-1 and TRBJ1-2; weak D call: TRBD1 (6 bases). CDR1 and CDR2 (germline): MNHNS, SASEGT. This CDR3 spans 14 amino acids. Deletions cut 0 bases from V and 3 bases from J, with 8 bases between. CDR3 bases: TGTGCCAGCAGTGAAGCGTACAGGGACTATGGCTACACCTTC. Translation gives CASSEAYRDYGYTF.

This clonotype appeared many times. The chain recombines TRBV5-6 with TRBJ1-5; D might be TRBD1 (5 bases). V was shortened by 3 bases and J by 3 bases, with 16 bases between the two germline ends. CDR1 SGHDT and CDR2 YYEEEE come from the germline V gene. There are 16 residues in the CDR3. In nucleotides, the CDR3 is TGTGCCAGCAGCTACCAAGACGGGGGAATCAATCAGCCCCAGCATTTT. Encoded protein: CASSYQDGGINQPQHF.

This clonotype was seen repeatedly, ten times or more. The rearrangement joins TRBV20-1 to TRBJ1-1, with a tentative D call TRBD1 (6 bases). CDR1 DFQATT and CDR2 SNEGSKA come from the germline V gene (reference sequence). The CDR3 is 12 amino acids. Trimming shortened V by 1 base and J by 7 bases, and 10 bases separated the two germline ends. The CDR3 sequence: CSARGTELEAFF. CDR3 DNA: TGCAGTGCTAGAGGGACAGAGCTTGAAGCTTTCTTT.

This chain joins TRBV9 and TRBJ1-1, with 8 bases fitting TRBD1. Trimming at V came to 0 bases and at J to 0 bases, leaving 10 bases not matched to a gene. This CDR3 region has 18 residues. The germline CDR1 and CDR2 sequences are SGDLS and YYNGEE. CDR3 residues: CASSVGFQGADVNTEAFF. CDR3 DNA sequence: TGTGCCAGCAGCGTAGGGTTTCAGGGGGCTGATGTGAACACTGAAGCTTTCTTT.

In this sample, this clonotype turned up many times. The chain couples TRBV30 to TRBJ1-2; weak D call: TRBD1 (6 bases). In germline, CDR1 is GTSNPN, CDR2 SVGIG (reference sequence). The ends were cut back, 0 bases at V and 0 bases at J, with 8 bases in the middle. CDR3 size: 14 residues. CDR3 DNA sequence: TGTGCCTGGAGTGTAGGACAGACTAACTATGGCTACACCTTC. Its protein product is CAWSVGQTNYGYTF.

The chain combines TRBV4-1 with TRBJ2-1; 14 bases match TRBD2. This CDR3 comprises 15 residues. V was clipped by 3 bases and J by 10 bases; unmatched bases: 5. The germline V gene encodes CDR1 MGHRA and CDR2 YSYEKL. CDR3 loop: CASSQGLAGVGEQFF. The CDR3 nucleotides are TGCGCCAGCAGCCAGGGACTAGCGGGAGTAGGGGAGCAGTTCTTC.

This clonotype was seen only a few times. The rearrangement links TRBV29-1 to TRBJ2-3; D unclear. The germline V gene has CDR1 SQVTM and CDR2 ANQGSEA. The CDR3 spans 15 residues. Trimming removed 4 bases from V and 2 bases from J, with 16 bases in between. The DNA of the CDR3 is TGCAGCGTTGCAGTGCCCCTTCCTTCCACAGATACGCAGTATTTT. Residues: CSVAVPLPSTDTQYF.

This clonotype was seen at least ten times. The chain has TRBV20-1 and TRBJ2-3; 9 bases agree with TRBD1. This CDR3 is 14 amino acids long. Per the germline V gene, CDR1 is DFQATT and CDR2 is SNEGSKA (reference sequence). The V gene end was trimmed by 3 bases and the J gene end by 3 bases; junction bases not matched to a gene: 4. CDR3 nucleotides: TGCAGTGCTAGCCACAGGGGGCTAACAGATACGCAGTATTTT. Protein sequence: CSASHRGLTDTQYF.

This clonotype was detected ten times or more. V usage is TRBV5-6 and J usage is TRBJ2-7; D remains ambiguous. V lost 0 bases to trimming and J lost 3 bases, with 10 bases between them. The CDR3 sequence is 14 residues long. Germline V lookup: CDR1 SGHDT, CDR2 YYEEEE. CDR3 nucleotide sequence: TGTGCCAGCAGCTTGGAGTCTGGGTTCTACGAGCAGTACTTC. This gives the protein CASSLESGFYEQYF.